The 30 T cell receptor beta chains given below trace back to one sample, sequenced in a study of Ad26.COV2.S vaccination and SARS-CoV-2 variants. Profiling relied on immunoSEQ multiplex PCR, and the TCRdb table lists in-frame clones only, not all of them. The repertoire holds about 440,000 clones, around 90% seen once, with about 4.4% in the top ten. Treatment denoted: approximately 18 received Ad26.COV2.S at low or high dose, single or two shots; about 5 received placebo; per-sample allocation not given. Collection of samples fell on day 63 after the first vaccine or placebo injection. Sequenced here: peripheral blood, sampled in a trial of Ad26.COV2.S vaccine versus placebo. Receptors originate from a person between 18 and 59 years old who received the Ad26.COV2.S COVID-19 vaccine or a placebo.

This chain links TRBV28 with TRBJ2-5; D unresolved. Trimming removed 1 base from V and 4 bases from J, with 13 bases in between. Germline V gene data show CDR1 as MDHEN and CDR2 as SYDVKM. The CDR3 totals 15 residues. The DNA for the CDR3 is TGTGCCAGCAGTTTATCCCGGGCTTCGGGAGAGACCCAGTACTTC. It specifies CASSLSRASGETQYF.

The chain combines TRBV19 with TRBJ2-7; D is possibly TRBD1 or TRBD2 (5 bases each). Germline CDR1 LNHDA, CDR2 SQIVND (reference sequence). The CDR3 spans 15 residues. The V end was cut by 6 bases, the J end by 1 base, with 16 bases between. For the CDR3, the DNA is TGTGCCAGTAGGAAAAATACTGGGGGTTCCTACGAGCAGTACTTC. It is translated as CASRKNTGGSYEQYF.

This chain links TRBV27 with TRBJ1-4, with no clear D. The CDR3 runs 12 residues. V shed 7 bases and J shed 8 bases, with 11 bases lying between them. Looked up from germline, CDR1 is MNHEY and CDR2 is SMNVEV (reference sequence). CDR3 amino acids: CASKGTREKLFF. The CDR3 DNA reads TGTGCCAGCAAGGGAACGAGGGAAAAACTGTTTTTT.

The chain recombines TRBV4-3 with TRBJ1-2; D perhaps matches TRBD1 (5 bases). V was shortened by 1 base and J by 3 bases, with 18 bases between the two germline ends. The CDR3 has 17 amino acids. CDR1 LGHNA and CDR2 YSLEER come from the germline V gene. The CDR3 spells CASSQGNGGVWDYGYTF. The CDR3 region has the DNA TGCGCCAGCAGCCAAGGGAACGGGGGGGTATGGGACTATGGCTACACCTTC.

This clone was found once. The chain carries TRBV7-6 and TRBJ2-2, with D possibly matching TRBD2 (6 bases). Germline values: CDR1 SGHVS, CDR2 FNYEAQ. V was trimmed by 5 bases and J by 4 bases, leaving 14 bases between them. The CDR3 sequence is 15 residues long. The CDR3 DNA is TGTGCCAGCAGCGCGGGATGGGGCACCACCGGGGAGCTGTTTTTT. Amino acid sequence: CASSAGWGTTGELFF. The variable domain in full, with the rest retrieved from reference TRBV7-6 and TRBJ2-2, is GAGVSQSPRYKVTKRGQDVALRCDPISGHVSLYWYRQALGQGPEFLTYFNYEAQQDKSGLPNDRFSAERPEGSISTLTIQRTEQRDSAMYRCASSAGWGTTGELFFGEGSRLTVL.

The V call is TRBV5-1, the J call TRBJ2-7; D is tentatively TRBD1 or TRBD2 (5 bases each). This CDR3 contains 14 residues. V lost 4 bases, J lost 1 base, and 12 bases lay in between. Germline V CDR1 and CDR2: SGHRS, YFSETQ. The CDR3 DNA follows: TGCGCCAGCAGCCCTCCCGGGGCTTCCTACGAGCAGTACTTC. It yields the protein CASSPPGASYEQYF.

CDR3 region: CASRIPGTGGQVGYTF. The CDR3 DNA sequence: TGTGCCAGCAGGATTCCCGGGACAGGGGGCCAGGTTGGCTACACCTTC. V and J are TRBV7-9 and TRBJ1-2, with 12 bases fitting TRBD1. Germline V lookup: CDR1 SEHNR, CDR2 FQNEAQ (reference sequence). This CDR3 comprises 16 residues. Trimming cost V 6 bases and J 7 bases; bases outside gene matches: 12.

The chain employs TRBV15 and TRBJ2-7; D is uncertain. V was trimmed by 1 base and J by 7 bases, leaving 5 bases between them. The length of the CDR3 is 11 residues. Germline CDR1 reads LNHNV; CDR2 reads YYDKDF (reference sequence). In DNA, the CDR3 is TGTGCCACCAGCAGAGGTTGGGAGCAGTACTTC. Its translation: CATSRGWEQYF.

This clone appeared a few times. The V call is TRBV27, the J call TRBJ2-3; a possible D gene is TRBD1 (6 bases). The CDR3 loop spans 16 amino acids. Trimming took 4 bases from V and 0 from J, leaving 14 bases between them. Germline-derived CDR1 and CDR2 are MNHEY and SMNVEV (reference sequence). The CDR3 DNA sequence: TGTGCCAGCAGTTCCGCCGGGACACCAAGCACAGATACGCAGTATTTT. Encoded protein: CASSSAGTPSTDTQYF.

The CDR3 sequence is CASSQDWESGNEQFF. The DNA of the CDR3 is TGTGCCAGCAGCCAAGATTGGGAGAGTGGCAATGAGCAGTTCTTC. The rearrangement links TRBV3-1 (or the pseudogene TRBV3-2) to TRBJ2-1, with D perhaps TRBD2 (5 bases). V was shortened by 0 bases and J by 6 bases, with 12 bases between the two germline ends. CDR3 size: 15 residues. Germline values: CDR1 LGHDT, CDR2 YNNKEL (reference sequence).

The chain employs TRBV28 and TRBJ1-1; 8 bases fit TRBD1. This CDR3 has 17 residues. CDR1 MDHEN and CDR2 SYDVKM come from the germline V gene. The V segment lost 5 bases and the J segment 0 bases; nucleotides outside the gene matches: 11. CDR3 in amino acids: CASSPWTGYEMNTEAFF. The DNA for the CDR3 is TGTGCCAGCAGTCCTTGGACAGGGTACGAGATGAACACTGAAGCTTTCTTT. Combining the CDR3 with reference TRBV28 and TRBJ1-1 gives the whole variable domain DVKVTQSSRYLVKRTGEKVFLECVQDMDHENMFWYRQDPGLGLRLIYFSYDVKMKEKGDIPEGYSVSREKKERFSLILESASTNQTSMYLCASSPWTGYEMNTEAFFGQGTRLTVV.

This chain joins TRBV5-1 and TRBJ2-2; D may be TRBD2 (6 bases). V was trimmed by 4 bases and J by 1 base, leaving 11 bases between them. Looked up from germline, CDR1 is SGHRS and CDR2 is YFSETQ. CDR3 length: 15 residues. The CDR3 DNA reads as TGCGCCAGCAGCAGGGAGGACGAGAACACCGGGGAGCTGTTTTTT. Protein product: CASSREDENTGELFF.

This clone occurred once. V gene TRBV9 combines with J gene TRBJ2-1; TRBD2 aligns across 10 bases. Germline V CDR1 and CDR2: SGDLS, YYNGEE. V shed 3 bases, J shed 8 bases, and the junction held 17 bases outside the gene matches. The CDR3 has 18 amino acids. The CDR3 DNA reads as TGTGCCAGCAGCGCTCTCAGGGCTAGCGGGAGTGGCGTGGATGAGCAGTTCTTC. Its protein is CASSALRASGSGVDEQFF.

The chain employs TRBV10-2 and TRBJ2-3, with D uncertain. The CDR3 consists of 11 residues. The V gene's germline CDR1 is WSHSY and CDR2 SAAADI. The V end lost 5 bases, the J end lost 6 bases, and 6 bases lay between the germline ends. CDR3 DNA: TGCGCCAGCAGTCATGGTGATACGCAGTATTTT. Protein product: CASSHGDTQYF.

In regard to this clone: Other nucleotide sequences in the sample specify the same CDR3. CDR3 sequence reads: CATTSGSYNEQFF. CDR3 bases: TGTGCCACGACTAGCGGGAGCTACAATGAGCAGTTCTTC. The V gene is TRBV10-3, the J gene TRBJ2-1, with 12 bases matching TRBD2. V shed 10 bases, J shed 3 bases, and the junction held 1 base outside the gene matches. Germline V CDR1 and CDR2: ENHRY, SYGVKD. This CDR3 region has 13 residues.

Only a few counts were recorded for this clone. This chain links TRBV6-5 with TRBJ1-1; D gene unclear. The CDR3 has 14 amino acids. In germline, CDR1 is MNHEY, CDR2 SVGAGI. V was pared by 8 bases and J by 3 bases, with 16 bases between. The CDR3 nucleotides are TGTGCCAGCCGGAAGGGCTTGGAGGACACTGAAGCTTTCTTT. Translation: CASRKGLEDTEAFF.

The rearrangement links TRBV4-1 to TRBJ2-5; maybe TRBD1 (5 bases). Germline-derived CDR1 and CDR2 are MGHRA and YSYEKL. V was clipped by 1 base and J by 4 bases, with 13 bases between them. The CDR3 sequence is 15 residues long. The CDR3 loop reads CASSQGEGAGETQYF. As DNA, the CDR3 is TGCGCCAGCAGCCAAGGGGAAGGGGCAGGAGAGACCCAGTACTTC.

The rearrangement links TRBV28 to TRBJ2-2, with TRBD1 identical over 11 bases. Trimming took 6 bases from V and 6 from J; bases not matched to a gene: 3. The length of the CDR3 is 14 residues. Per germline, CDR1 MDHEN and CDR2 SYDVKM. The CDR3 sequence: CASSRDRGAGELFF. CDR3 nucleotide sequence: TGTGCCAGCAGCCGGGACAGGGGGGCCGGGGAGCTGTTTTTT.

V gene TRBV24-1 combines with J gene TRBJ1-1, with a possible D match to TRBD1 (6 bases). CDR3 length: 14 residues. The germline V and J ends were trimmed by 7 bases and 6 bases, with 17 bases remaining between them. In germline, CDR1 is KGHDR, CDR2 SFDVKD. The CDR3 sequence is CATRDGGADPEAFF. The CDR3 bases are TGTGCCACCAGGGACGGGGGCGCGGACCCTGAAGCTTTCTTT.

The chain has TRBV6-5 and TRBJ2-1; 7 nucleotides align to TRBD2. CDR1 is MNHEY, CDR2 SVGAGI, per germline. This CDR3 region has 15 residues. V shed 2 bases and J 4 bases; nucleotides not matched to a gene: 5. Written as DNA, the CDR3 is TGTGCCAGCAGTTACAGCGGGGTACTTTACAATGAGCAGTTCTTC. Its protein is CASSYSGVLYNEQFF.

The chain links TRBV7-8 to TRBJ1-5, with unresolved D. Between the trimmed V and J ends, which lost 3 bases and 6 bases, there was a span of 9 bases. Looked up from germline, CDR1 is SGHVS and CDR2 is FQNEAQ. The CDR3 is 13 amino acids. The CDR3, as DNA: TGTGCCAGCAGCTTTGGGCGGTTTCAGCCCCAGCATTTT. This encodes CASSFGRFQPQHF.

This sequence joins TRBV9 and TRBJ2-1; D unresolved. The V gene's germline CDR1 is SGDLS and CDR2 YYNGEE. The CDR3 contains 14 residues. V was cut by 0 bases and J by 10 bases, with 14 bases left in between. The CDR3 sequence is CASSVGFSSGEQFF. The CDR3 DNA is TGTGCCAGCAGCGTAGGATTCAGTTCAGGAGAGCAGTTCTTC. The complete variable domain, with remaining parts taken from reference TRBV9 and TRBJ2-1, reads DSGVTQTPKHLITATGQRVTLRCSPRSGDLSVYWYQQSLDQGLQFLIQYYNGEERAKGNILERFSAQQFPDLHSELNLSSLELGDSALYFCASSVGFSSGEQFFGPGTRLTVL.

In the case of this clone: One end of the junction is discordant with germline, which a read error may explain. The chain couples TRBV6-2 or TRBV6-3 to TRBJ2-7, with D tentatively TRBD1 (6 bases). CDR1 MNHEY and CDR2 SVGEGT come from the germline V gene. CDR3 size: 11 residues. CDR3 coding DNA: TGTGCCAGCAGCAACCCGGGCCCAGGGGACTTC. This gives the protein CASSNPGPGDF.

The chain is built from TRBV3-1 (or the pseudogene TRBV3-2) and TRBJ2-3, with D uncertain. The CDR3 is 17 amino acids. CDR1 and CDR2 (germline): LGHDT, YNNKEL (reference sequence). V lost 2 bases and J 1 base, leaving 16 bases between the germline ends. CDR3 coding DNA: TGTGCCAGCAGCCAAACCGCACCGGATTCTCGCACAGATACGCAGTATTTT. Protein: CASSQTAPDSRTDTQYF.

The chain employs TRBV5-4 and TRBJ1-3; no firm D call. V dropped 4 bases and J dropped 1 base, with 15 bases sitting between them. This CDR3 comprises 16 residues. Germline lookup yields CDR1 SGHNT and CDR2 YYREEE (reference sequence). CDR3 region: CASSPATGRSGNTIYF. CDR3 nucleotides: TGTGCCAGCAGCCCGGCCACGGGGAGGTCTGGAAACACCATATATTTT.

This clone came up once. The J gene is TRBJ2-7, the V gene TRBV7-9, with D tentatively TRBD1 (5 bases). Trimming took off 1 base at V and 2 bases at J, with 12 bases between the two ends. Germline loops: CDR1 SEHNR, CDR2 FQNEAQ (reference sequence). CDR3 length equals 15 residues. The CDR3 DNA reads TGTGCCAGCAGCTTAGAACCCAGGGTACCCTACGAGCAGTACTTC. This sequence encodes CASSLEPRVPYEQYF.

This sequence joins TRBV5-1 and TRBJ2-1; D remains ambiguous. V lost 2 bases to trimming and J lost 0 bases, with 12 bases between them. Germline-derived CDR1 and CDR2 are SGHRS and YFSETQ. The CDR3 has 16 amino acids. CDR3 sequence (DNA): TGCGCCAGCAGCTTCGGCCAGTCGAGCTCCTACAATGAGCAGTTCTTC. Translating gives CASSFGQSSSYNEQFF.

This clone occurred once. The chain couples TRBV4-2 to TRBJ2-1; the D is unclear. The V end was cut by 4 bases, the J end by 8 bases, with 12 bases between. Per germline, CDR1 LGHNA and CDR2 YNFKEQ. The CDR3 is 13 amino acids. CDR3 loop: CASSPGRLYEQFF. CDR3 DNA: TGTGCCAGCAGCCCCGGACGCTTGTATGAGCAGTTCTTC.

This chain joins TRBV19 and TRBJ2-6; 7 nucleotides line up with TRBD2. V gave up 9 bases and J gave up 0 bases; unmatched junction bases: 11. CDR3 length equals 17 residues. Germline assignment: CDR1 LNHDA and CDR2 SQIVND (reference sequence). CDR3 in amino acids: CASRGEGWSSGANVLTF. CDR3 coding DNA: TGTGCCAGCCGAGGGGAGGGTTGGTCCTCTGGGGCCAACGTCCTGACTTTC.

The chain uses TRBV7-2 and TRBJ2-1, with 8 bases matching TRBD2. V shed 1 base, J shed 7 bases, and the junction held 12 bases outside the gene matches. There are 17 residues in the CDR3. From germline, CDR1 is SGHTA and CDR2 FQGNSA. CDR3 in amino acids: CASSLVGGTRQKNEQFF. The CDR3 DNA is TGTGCCAGCAGCTTAGTAGGCGGGACTAGACAAAAAAATGAGCAGTTCTTC.